This T cell receptor beta chain was sequenced during a study of T cell changes during pregnancy in multiple sclerosis. Trimming shortened V by 4 bases and J by 2 bases, and 19 bases separated the two germline ends. The CDR3 is 17 amino acids. The germline V gene has CDR1 SGHDT and CDR2 YYEEEE. Profiling relied on immunoSEQ multiplex PCR, and the TCRdb table lists in-frame clones only, not all of them. Here the sample spans tens of thousands of clones, almost 95% being singletons. The sample was CD8+ T cells from peripheral blood mononuclear cells, taken in the third trimester of pregnancy. The TCR originated in a female donor in good health, enrolled as a control in a pregnancy study. The genes are TRBV5-6 and TRBJ1-5; perhaps TRBD1 as D (6 bases). The CDR3 sequence: CASSGRGQTWGNQPQHF. The DNA of the CDR3 is TGTGCCAGCAGCGGGAGAGGACAGACTTGGGGCAATCAGCCCCAGCATTTT. Supplemented by reference TRBV5-6 and TRBJ1-5, the full variable domain reads DAGVTQSPTHLIKTRGQQVTLRCSPKSGHDTVSWYQQALGQGPQFIFQYYEEEERQRGNFPDRFSGHQFPNYSSELNVNALLLGDSALYLCASSGRGQTWGNQPQHFGDGTRLSIL.